The present TCR beta chain was sequenced within a study of shared clonotypes between healthy human individuals. As to this clone: Its antigen is unidentified.

TCRdb's table, derived via immunoSEQ multiplex PCR, lists solely in-frame clones and lacks some. Of roughly 2.1 million clones listed, about 92% were seen once; the top ten hold more than 1.5%. Naive CD8 cells were CD45RO-negative, positively selected for CCR7, excluding terminally differentiated effector memory CD45RA+ cells. Trimming took 5 bases from V and 7 from J; bases not matched to a gene: 6. The CDR3 has 13 residues. Germline-derived CDR1 and CDR2 are LNHDA and SQIVND (reference sequence). Study observations and caveats: The authors expected sequencing depth to affect clonotype sharing among donors. Memory subsets had estimated richness that was generally smaller than that of naive subsets. Four donors shared around 5.1% of their naive CD4 clonotypes.

Sequencing input: naive CD8+ T cells from PBMCs. V and J are TRBV19 and TRBJ2-7; 9 nucleotides match TRBD1. This receptor was obtained from a man younger than 35 in good health. Some clones in this sample may be carry-over from other donors' samples. The CDR3 region has the DNA TGTGCCAGTAGTGTGGACAGGGGAACGGAGCAGTACTTC. Protein: CASSVDRGTEQYF.